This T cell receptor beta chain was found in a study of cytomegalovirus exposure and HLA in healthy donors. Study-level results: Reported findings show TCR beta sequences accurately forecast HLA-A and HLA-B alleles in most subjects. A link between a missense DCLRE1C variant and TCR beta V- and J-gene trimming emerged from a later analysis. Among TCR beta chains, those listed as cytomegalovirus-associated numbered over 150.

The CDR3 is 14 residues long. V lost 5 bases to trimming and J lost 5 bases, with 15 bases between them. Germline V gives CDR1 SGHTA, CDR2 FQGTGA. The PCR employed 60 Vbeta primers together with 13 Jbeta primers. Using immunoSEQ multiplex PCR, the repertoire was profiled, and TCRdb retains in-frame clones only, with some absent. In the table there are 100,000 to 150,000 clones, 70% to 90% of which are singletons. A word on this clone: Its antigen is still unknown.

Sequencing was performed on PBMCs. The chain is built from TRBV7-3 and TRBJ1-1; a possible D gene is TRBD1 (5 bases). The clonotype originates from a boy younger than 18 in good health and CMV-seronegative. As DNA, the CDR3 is TGTGCCAGCAGCCCGAACGGGGGTAGGACTGAAGCTTTCTTT. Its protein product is CASSPNGGRTEAFF.